This T cell receptor beta chain was documented in a study of OX40 agonist ivuxolimab in advanced cancers. CDR1 and CDR2 (germline): SGHNT, YENEEA. V lost 0 bases and J lost 2, with 20 bases in between. The CDR3 has 18 residues. Measured with immunoSEQ multiplex PCR; TCRdb has only the in-frame clones, and not every one. The sample comprises 55,000 to 80,000 clones, 86% of which are singletons, and approximately 3% rests with the top ten. The sample here was CD4+ or CD8+ T cells sorted from blood, taken in a trial of the OX40 agonist ivuxolimab. V gene TRBV11-3 combines with J gene TRBJ2-7; the D gene is possibly TRBD1 (6 bases). The sequence was collected from an adult with an advanced solid tumor such as melanoma, head and neck, liver or kidney cancer. DNA of the CDR3: TGTGCCAGCAGCTTAGAAGGGGCCCCCCAGGGGCACACCTACGAGCAGTACTTC. Protein product: CASSLEGAPQGHTYEQYF.